The next 19 T cell receptor gamma chains were all read from a single sample in a study of gamma delta lymphoproliferative disorders and STAT genes. PBMCs from patients and controls supplied the genomic DNA for sequencing. With CATT, TCRdb re-called clones from the multiplex PCR reads. The sample lists roughly 3,000 gamma-chain clones; approximately 8% were seen once. The source material was blood. These receptors all come from a human donor in good health.

By share, this clone counts as medium-sized (0.01 to 0.1%). This sequence joins TRGV8 and TRGJ1 or TRGJ2. The J gene is absent in TCRdb and was assigned here via DNA matching to germline. V shed 2 bases, J shed 9 bases, and the junction held 1 base outside the gene matches. Germline V gene sequence: CDR1 VENAVY, CDR2 YDSYNSRV. This CDR3 comprises 10 residues. CDR3 bases: TGTGCCACCTGGGATACTAAGAAACTCTTT. It yields the protein CATWDTKKLF.

In its sample, this clone is medium-sized. This chain uses TRGV4 with TRGJ1 or TRGJ2. The J gene was not available in TCRdb and was assigned here by matching the DNA to germline segments. Germline V gene data show CDR1 as EGSTGY and CDR2 as YDSYTSSV. V trimming: 1 base; J trimming: 5 bases; junction bases outside the gene matches: 20. The CDR3 contains 18 residues. The CDR3 loop is CATWDGSSFVRFDYKKLF. In DNA form, the CDR3 reads TGTGCCACCTGGGATGGATCTTCGTTCGTCCGGTTCGATTATAAGAAACTCTTT.

This clone ranks as medium-sized. The chain joins TRGV2 to TRGJ1 or TRGJ2. The J gene, not given by TCRdb, was assigned here from a germline match of the nucleotide sequence. The germline V gene has CDR1 EGSNGY and CDR2 YDSYNSKV. Trimming at V came to 4 bases and at J to 5 bases, leaving 5 bases not matched to a gene. The CDR3 runs to 12 residues. DNA of the CDR3: TGTGCCACCTGGGAGTCCGATTATAAGAAACTCTTT. Translated, it gives CATWESDYKKLF.

This clone counts as medium-sized (0.01 to 0.1%). The CDR3 sequence is CAPSPKLSNTTGWFKIF. As DNA, the CDR3 is TGTGCCCCCAGCCCCAAACTCTCTAATACCACTGGTTGGTTCAAGATATTT. The chain employs TRGV8 and TRGJP1. Here the J gene came from matching the DNA to germline, since TCRdb omits it. With V trimmed by 12 bases and J by 0 bases, 19 bases remained unmatched. Germline CDR1 and CDR2: VENAVY and YDSYNSRV. The CDR3 is made up of 17 amino acids.

Details on this clone: The DNA is omitted, as the CDR3 cannot be located on it reliably, and the CDR3 follows TCRdb's listing. No J gene call was made, and the V gene is TRGV4. A total of 19 residues make up the CDR3, ends included. The germline V gene has CDR1 EGSTGY and CDR2 YDSYTSSV. The CDR3 spells CAPSELWSIRNSLAVEQHF.

This clone is medium-sized (0.01 to 0.1%) by share. The genes are TRGV4 and TRGJ1 or TRGJ2. The J gene, absent from TCRdb, was called here by matching the DNA to germline. CDR1 EGSTGY and CDR2 YDSYTSSV come from the germline V gene. With V trimmed by 3 bases and J by 4 bases, 3 bases remained unmatched. This CDR3 comprises 12 residues. The CDR3 bases are TGTGCCACCTGGGATAAATATTATAAGAAACTCTTT. It encodes CATWDKYYKKLF.

In this sample, this clone is medium-sized. The gene calls are TRGV8 and TRGJ1 or TRGJ2. Assignment of the J gene here rests on matching the DNA to germline, because TCRdb gives none. The germline CDR1 and CDR2 sequences are VENAVY and YDSYNSRV. The CDR3 loop spans 12 amino acids. After removal of 4 bases from V and 6 bases from J, the junction contained 6 bases not matched to a gene. The CDR3 sequence is CATWERSYKKLF. CDR3 sequence (DNA): TGTGCCACCTGGGAGCGTTCTTATAAGAAACTCTTT.

With regard to this clone: The DNA is left out, because the CDR3 cannot be placed on it with certainty; the CDR3 is given as TCRdb lists it. The V gene is TRGV10; the J gene was not called. TRGV10 is an ORF; its function is uncertain. Counting both end residues, the CDR3 totals 19 amino acids. The CDR3 spells CAAWAMFIIRNSLAVEQHF.

This clone was counted at least ten times. V usage is TRGV9 and J usage is TRGJ1 or TRGJ2. TCRdb is silent on the J gene; assignment here came from matching the DNA to germline. Germline values: CDR1 GITISATS, CDR2 ISYDGTV (reference sequence). After removal of 0 bases from V and 9 bases from J, the junction contained 2 bases not matched to a gene. CDR3 size: 11 residues. CDR3 sequence: CALWEVSKKLF. The CDR3 nucleotides read TGTGCCTTGTGGGAGGTGTCTAAGAAACTCTTT.

This clone is medium-sized by share. CDR3 nucleotide sequence: TGTGCCACCTGGGAGGTGAATTATTATAAGAAACTCTTT. It encodes CATWEVNYYKKLF. This chain uses TRGV2 with TRGJ1 or TRGJ2. The J gene, missing from TCRdb, was assigned here through DNA to germline matching. Germline V gene data show CDR1 as EGSNGY and CDR2 as YDSYNSKV. Unmatched junction bases numbered 3, after V lost 4 bases and J lost 0 bases. This CDR3 has 13 amino acids.

Sample share makes this clone medium-sized (0.01 to 0.1%). The V gene is TRGV8, the J gene TRGJP1. TCRdb leaves out the J gene; it was filled in here by matching the DNA to germline. The CDR3 is made up of 16 amino acids. The germline V gene has CDR1 VENAVY and CDR2 YDSYNSRV. Germline trimming cut 3 bases from V and 0 bases from J; bases unmatched to any gene: 7. CDR3 sequence (DNA): TGTGCCACCTGGGATTCGATGTATACCACTGGTTGGTTCAAGATATTT. This translates into CATWDSMYTTGWFKIF.

By its share, this clone is medium-sized. The rearrangement joins TRGV8 to TRGJ1 or TRGJ2. The J gene was not available in TCRdb and was assigned here by matching the DNA to germline segments. Germline-derived CDR1 and CDR2 are VENAVY and YDSYNSRV. CDR3 length equals 13 residues. V was pared by 0 bases and J by 5 bases, with 4 bases of the junction left unmatched. CDR3 in DNA: TGTGCCACCTGGGATAGGCGGGATTATAAGAAACTCTTT. Translation gives CATWDRRDYKKLF.

This clone is categorized as medium-sized. The CDR3 spells CATWVPTNYYKKLF. CDR3 in DNA: TGTGCCACCTGGGTTCCAACGAATTATTATAAGAAACTCTTT. The genes are TRGV8 and TRGJ1 or TRGJ2. Because TCRdb records no J gene, it was assigned here through a match of the DNA to germline. This CDR3 region has 14 residues. The junction had 7 bases not matched to a gene; V was cut back by 5 bases and J by 0 bases. Germline-derived CDR1 and CDR2 are VENAVY and YDSYNSRV.

This clone is medium-sized within its sample. The chain employs TRGV3 and TRGJ1 or TRGJ2. The J gene, absent from TCRdb, was called here by matching the DNA to germline. CDR3 size: 13 residues. CDR1 is VTNTFY, CDR2 YDVSTARD, per germline (reference sequence). The ends lost 2 bases at V and 6 bases at J; junction bases unmatched: 7. The CDR3 loop is CATWDTGLYKKLF. In nucleotides, the CDR3 is TGTGCCACCTGGGACACCGGCCTTTATAAGAAACTCTTT.

This clone is labeled as medium-sized. CDR3 loop: CAAWDYGNYYKKLF. CDR3 nucleotides: TGTGCTGCGTGGGATTATGGGAATTATTATAAGAAACTCTTT. The chain uses TRGV10 and TRGJ1 or TRGJ2. TCRdb gives no J gene; it was assigned here by matching the DNA to germline. TRGV10 is placed among ORFs of uncertain function. Trimming at V came to 8 bases and at J to 0 bases, leaving 8 bases not matched to a gene. This CDR3 has 14 amino acids.

This clone is deemed large. This sample includes further DNA sequences coding for the same CDR3. The J gene is TRGJP1, the V gene TRGV10. The J gene was missing in TCRdb and was found by matching the end of the DNA to germline. TRGV10 qualifies as an ORF whose function is uncertain. The CDR3 runs to 14 residues. The trim removed 8 bases at V and 2 bases at J, leaving 6 bases unmatched. CDR3 region: CAAWDWTTGWFKIF. CDR3 nucleotides: TGTGCTGCGTGGGATTGGACCACTGGTTGGTTCAAGATATTT.

This clone is deemed medium-sized. No J gene was named, though the V gene is TRGV8. Germline CDR1 reads VENAVY; CDR2 reads YDSYNSRV. CDR3 length equals 11 residues. The CDR3 reads CATWDRSRRVF. The CDR3, as DNA: TGTGCCACCTGGGATCGCTCACGGAGGGTCTTT.

This clone is labeled medium-sized. The CDR3 loop reads CALWEVKFGEKLF. In DNA form, the CDR3 reads TGTGCCTTGTGGGAGGTTAAGTTTGGTGAGAAACTCTTT. V usage is TRGV9 and J usage is TRGJ1 or TRGJ2. The J gene was missing in TCRdb and was found by matching the end of the DNA to germline. CDR1 is GITISATS and CDR2 is ISYDGTV in the germline V gene (reference sequence). The CDR3 has 13 amino acids. The ends lost 1 base at V and 11 bases at J; junction bases unmatched: 11.

This clone is deemed medium-sized. The chain carries TRGV9 and TRGJP1. TCRdb offers no J gene call, so here the DNA was matched to germline to obtain one. This CDR3 comprises 13 residues. From germline, CDR1 is GITISATS and CDR2 ISYDGTV (reference sequence). The J segment lost 10 bases and the V segment lost 12 bases, leaving 17 bases of the junction unmatched. This CDR3 is CALTSEGFWFKIF. CDR3 nucleotide sequence: TGTGCCCTAACGTCGGAGGGTTTTTGGTTCAAGATATTT.